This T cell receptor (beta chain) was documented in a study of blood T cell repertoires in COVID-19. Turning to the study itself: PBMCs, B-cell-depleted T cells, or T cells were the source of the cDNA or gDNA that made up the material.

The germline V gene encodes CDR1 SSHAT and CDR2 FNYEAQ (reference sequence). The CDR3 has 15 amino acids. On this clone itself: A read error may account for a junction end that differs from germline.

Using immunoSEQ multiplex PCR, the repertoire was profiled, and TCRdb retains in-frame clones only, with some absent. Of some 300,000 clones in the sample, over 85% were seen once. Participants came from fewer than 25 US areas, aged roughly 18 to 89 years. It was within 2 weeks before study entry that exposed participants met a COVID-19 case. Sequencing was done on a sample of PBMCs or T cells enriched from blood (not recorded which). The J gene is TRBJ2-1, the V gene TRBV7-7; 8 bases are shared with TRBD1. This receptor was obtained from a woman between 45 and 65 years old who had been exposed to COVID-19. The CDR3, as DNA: TGTGCTAGCAGCTTTGGGACAGGAGGCTACAATGAGCAGTTCTTC. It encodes CASSFGTGGYNEQFF.